The 27 T cell receptor beta chains reported below all come from one sample, sequenced in a study of CD8+CD57+ T cells in acquired aplastic anemia. By flow cytometry, patients selected for sequencing had shown an expansion of CD8+CD57+ cells. Genomic DNA served as template for TCR beta VDJ and CDR3 profiling. TCRdb recomputed calls from the reads with MiXCR, one row per CDR3 protein. This table holds about 470,000 distinct CDR3 sequences, approximately 33% found once. The sample taken for sequencing was sorted CD4+, CD8+, or CD8+CD57+ T cells (not recorded which) from PBMCs. Source of these receptors: a human donor with aplastic anemia.

This clonotype was recorded at least ten times. V and J are TRBV10-1 and TRBJ1-2, with D tentatively TRBD1 (5 bases). V gave up 6 bases and J gave up 4 bases, with 21 bases separating them. The CDR3 extends over 16 amino acids. The germline V gene has CDR1 WNHNN and CDR2 SYGVQD (reference sequence). The CDR3 DNA reads TGCGCCAGCAGCGCCGCCGGGACGCAGTCGTGCTATGGCTACACCTTC. It encodes CASSAAGTQSCYGYTF.

This clonotype has only a few counts. V gene TRBV12-3 or TRBV12-4 combines with J gene TRBJ1-5, with TRBD1 matching over 12 bases. The CDR3 runs to 15 residues. V dropped 5 bases and J dropped 5; count of bases not matched to a gene: 4. CDR3 coding DNA: TGTGCCAGCAGTCCGGGACAGGGGGCCTATCAGCCCCAGCATTTT. As protein: CASSPGQGAYQPQHF.

This clonotype was detected only a few times. A much larger clone differs from this one at a single base, so this may be a read error. The chain uses TRBV19 and TRBJ2-7; D assignment may be TRBD1 or TRBD2 (5 bases each). CDR3 length: 13 amino acids. Germline V gene sequence: CDR1 LNHDA, CDR2 SQIVND (reference sequence). This CDR3 is CAGSTGAASEQYF. In nucleotides, the CDR3 is TGTGCCGGTAGTACCGGGGCCGCCAGCGAGCAGTACTTC.

This clonotype was counted between two and nine times. The V call is TRBV14, the J call TRBJ1-6; D is unresolved. Deletions cut 0 bases from V and 7 bases from J, with 10 bases between. The CDR3 totals 15 residues. Germline CDR1 reads SGHDN; CDR2 reads FVKESK. The DNA for the CDR3 is TGTGCCAGCAGCCAAGATCGAAACAGAAATTCACCCCTCCACTTT. Translating gives CASSQDRNRNSPLHF.

This clonotype was seen repeatedly, ten times or more. A junction end diverges from the germline sequence, so it may reflect a read error. The chain joins TRBV10-3 to TRBJ1-1, with D perhaps matching TRBD1 (5 bases). The CDR3 is made up of 13 amino acids. CDR1 and CDR2 from the germline V gene are ENHRY and SYGVKD. The CDR3 DNA reads TGTGCCAGCAGTTACGGACAGAACACTGAAGCTTTCTTT. This gives the protein CASSYGQNTEAFF.

The rearrangement links TRBV7-2 to TRBJ2-1; the match to TRBD1 covers 9 bases. The CDR3 consists of 13 residues. Trimming at V came to 7 bases and at J to 8 bases, leaving 6 bases not matched to a gene. Germline V gene sequence: CDR1 SGHTA, CDR2 FQGNSA. CDR3 sequence: CASTLRTGDEQFF. The CDR3 nucleotides read TGTGCCAGCACCCTCCGGACAGGGGATGAGCAGTTCTTC.

This clonotype was counted many times. The gene calls are TRBV11-2 and TRBJ2-7; 13 bases are a match to TRBD2. This CDR3 has 16 residues. Germline CDR1 SGHAT, CDR2 FQNNGV. V shed 4 bases, J shed 4 bases, and the junction held 7 bases outside the gene matches. The CDR3 reads CASSWGLAGSIYEQYF. In DNA form, the CDR3 reads TGTGCCAGCAGCTGGGGACTAGCGGGATCCATATACGAGCAGTACTTC.

The rearrangement joins TRBV6-1 to TRBJ1-4; D is perhaps TRBD1 (5 bases). Germline V gene data show CDR1 as MNHNS and CDR2 as SASEGT. V was trimmed by 8 bases and J by 4 bases, leaving 20 bases between them. This CDR3 has 16 residues. The CDR3 bases are TGTGCCAGCGGATCATCCGACCATGACAGTAATGAAAAACTGTTTTTT. Protein: CASGSSDHDSNEKLFF.

This clonotype was found a few times. V is TRBV11-2 and J is TRBJ2-7; 8 positions agree with TRBD2. This CDR3 spans 14 amino acids. Germline V lookup: CDR1 SGHAT, CDR2 FQNNGV. The V segment lost 3 bases and the J segment 3 bases; nucleotides outside the gene matches: 4. The CDR3 sequence is CASSLLAGVYEQYF. CDR3 DNA: TGTGCCAGCAGCTTGCTAGCGGGTGTCTACGAGCAGTACTTC.

Notes on this clonotype: This may arise from a read error, as a much more abundant clone is one base away. The rearrangement uses TRBV10-3 and TRBJ2-7; D is unclear. V was trimmed by 5 bases and J by 4 bases, leaving 9 bases between them. The germline V gene encodes CDR1 ENHRY and CDR2 SYGVKD. CDR3 length: 12 amino acids. This CDR3 reads CAISLDRYEQYF. The CDR3 DNA is TGTGCCATCAGTTTGGACCGGTACGAGCAGTACTTC.

This clonotype was observed many times. The gene calls are TRBV7-3 and TRBJ2-7, with 7 positions matching TRBD1. The CDR3 consists of 13 residues. With V trimmed by 5 bases and J by 5 bases, 6 bases remained unmatched. CDR1 and CDR2 (germline): SGHTA, FQGTGA. The CDR3 sequence is CASSTVQGNEQYF. The CDR3 nucleotides are TGTGCCAGCAGCACCGTACAGGGGAACGAGCAGTACTTC.

J is TRBJ2-2 and V is TRBV5-4; possibly TRBD2 for D (6 bases). Per germline, CDR1 SGHNT and CDR2 YYREEE (reference sequence). CDR3 size: 16 residues. Trimming shortened V by 0 bases and J by 4 bases, and 13 bases separated the two germline ends. DNA of the CDR3: TGTGCCAGCAGCTTGGTTTGGGGAGGTGGCACCGGGGAGCTGTTTTTT. Protein: CASSLVWGGGTGELFF.

The V and J genes are TRBV19 and TRBJ1-1; TRBD1 agrees at 9 bases. The germline V gene encodes CDR1 LNHDA and CDR2 SQIVND (reference sequence). The junction had 3 bases not matched to a gene; V was cut back by 3 bases and J by 1 base. CDR3 length: 15 residues. In DNA, the CDR3 is TGTGCCAGTAGTATGACAGGGGGGGGGAACACTGAAGCTTTCTTT. Amino acid sequence: CASSMTGGGNTEAFF.

The rearrangement uses TRBV6-1 and TRBJ1-1; TRBD1 matches at 9 bases. This CDR3 has 15 residues. CDR1 is MNHNS and CDR2 is SASEGT in the germline V gene. J gave up 4 bases and V 6 bases, and 9 bases lay outside the gene matches. CDR3 sequence: CASSLGQGMGTEAFF. The CDR3 DNA reads as TGTGCCAGCAGCCTCGGACAGGGGATGGGCACTGAAGCTTTCTTT.

In regard to this clonotype: The junction shows a germline mismatch at one end, possibly a read error. V and J are TRBV7-7 and TRBJ2-1, with TRBD2 identical over 7 bases. Germline CDR1 is SSHAT and CDR2 is FNYEAQ (reference sequence). CDR3 length equals 15 residues. The CDR3 spells CASSFSLAENNEQFF. For the CDR3, the DNA is TGTGCTAGCAGCTTCTCCCTAGCGGAGAACAATGAGCAGTTCTTC.

This clonotype has at least ten counts. This sequence joins TRBV6-1 and TRBJ2-7; 9 positions agree with TRBD1. There are 15 residues in the CDR3. Germline V gene sequence: CDR1 MNHNS, CDR2 SASEGT. Trimming removed 6 bases from V and 5 bases from J; junction bases left unmatched: 11. CDR3 DNA: TGTGCCAGCAGAGATACAGGGGGCCGTAGGAACGAGCAGTACTTC. This codes for CASRDTGGRRNEQYF.

This clonotype came up a few times. In nucleotides, the CDR3 is TGTGCCAGCAGCGTGGGGACAGGTTTATCCACAGATACGCAGTATTTT. As protein: CASSVGTGLSTDTQYF. V is TRBV9 and J is TRBJ2-3, with 8 bases that match TRBD1. The CDR3 has 16 residues. Germline CDR1 reads SGDLS; CDR2 reads YYNGEE. The V and J ends lost 2 bases and 2 bases, in that order; junction bases with no gene match: 7.

This clonotype has at least ten counts. This sequence joins TRBV20-1 and TRBJ2-7; D might be TRBD1 (8 bases). Trimming removed 5 bases at V and 6 bases at J, with 14 bases between. CDR1 and CDR2 from the germline V gene are DFQATT and SNEGSKA (reference sequence). The CDR3 loop spans 12 amino acids. The CDR3 spells CSAGQGGSEQYF. Written as DNA, the CDR3 is TGCAGTGCTGGACAGGGCGGGAGCGAGCAGTACTTC.

The V and J genes are TRBV6-2 or TRBV6-3 and TRBJ1-5, with a weak D call TRBD1 (5 bases). This CDR3 is 17 amino acids long. Per germline, CDR1 MNHEY and CDR2 SVGEGT. Trimming removed 2 bases from V and 5 bases from J, with 19 bases in between. CDR3 loop: CASSYPGVGGRHQPQHF. In DNA form, the CDR3 reads TGTGCCAGCAGTTACCCCGGGGTGGGGGGTCGGCATCAGCCCCAGCATTTT.

The J gene is TRBJ1-2, the V gene TRBV6-5; maybe TRBD1 (5 bases). Trimming shortened V by 2 bases and J by 8 bases, and 15 bases separated the two germline ends. Germline V lookup: CDR1 MNHEY, CDR2 SVGAGI. This CDR3 spans 14 amino acids. Here the CDR3 reads CASSYGDGTRGYTF. The CDR3 DNA reads TGTGCCAGCAGTTACGGGGACGGGACCAGGGGCTACACCTTC.

This clonotype was counted at least ten times. CDR3 sequence reads: CSVGMGGTDTQYF. The CDR3 nucleotides read TGCAGCGTTGGAATGGGTGGCACAGATACGCAGTATTTT. This rearrangement joins TRBV29-1 to TRBJ2-3; D gene unclear. Trimming took off 4 bases at V and 1 base at J, with 9 bases between the two ends. From germline, CDR1 is SQVTM and CDR2 ANQGSEA. CDR3 length equals 13 residues.

This clonotype was counted a few times. One junction end does not reproduce the germline sequence, and a read error may be involved. The chain couples TRBV10-3 to TRBJ2-1; D might be TRBD1 (6 bases). This CDR3 is 14 amino acids long. Germline V gene data show CDR1 as ENHRY and CDR2 as SYGVKD. The CDR3 coding sequence is TGTGCCGGGCAGGGTGGGGGCTCCAACAATGAGCAGTTCTTC. It translates to CAGQGGGSNNEQFF.

The table lists this clonotype with many counts. The chain couples TRBV7-9 to TRBJ1-6, with D possibly TRBD1 on 5 matching bases. Trimming took 5 bases from V and 7 from J, leaving 12 bases between them. CDR1 is SEHNR, CDR2 FQNEAQ, per germline (reference sequence). CDR3 length equals 14 residues. The CDR3 sequence: CASSPLRGNSPLHF. The CDR3 DNA is TGTGCCAGCAGCCCACTACGGGGCAATTCACCCCTCCACTTT.

Remarks on this clonotype: A much larger clone differs by one base, so this may be a read error. This rearrangement joins TRBV14 to TRBJ1-6; D not certain. Per the germline V gene, CDR1 is SGHDN and CDR2 is FVKESK. The length of the CDR3 is 13 residues. CDR3 sequence: CASSLLFNSPLRF. In DNA, the CDR3 is TGTGCCAGCAGCCTCCTATTTAATTCACCCCTCCGCTTT.

The CDR3 reads CASSLEEGYSPLHF. The CDR3 nucleotides are TGCGCCAGCAGCTTGGAGGAGGGGTATTCACCCCTCCACTTT. The rearrangement links TRBV10-1 to TRBJ1-6, with a tentative D call TRBD1 (5 bases). The CDR3 sequence is 14 residues long. V lost 6 bases and J lost 8, with 14 bases in between. CDR1 WNHNN and CDR2 SYGVQD come from the germline V gene (reference sequence).

In DNA, the CDR3 is TGCAGTGCTAGATACGGATACACTGAAGCTTTCTTT. Protein: CSARYGYTEAFF. The chain carries TRBV20-1 and TRBJ1-1; D unclear. V lost 2 bases and J lost 3, with 7 bases in between. Germline CDR1 and CDR2: DFQATT and SNEGSKA (reference sequence). There are 12 residues in the CDR3.

The V gene is TRBV30, the J gene TRBJ2-1, with TRBD2 matching 7 bases. Germline CDR1 GTSNPN, CDR2 SVGIG (reference sequence). The J segment lost 9 bases and the V segment lost 3 bases, leaving 2 bases of the junction unmatched. The CDR3 extends over 11 amino acids. CDR3 amino acids: CAWRASGEQFF. The CDR3 nucleotides read TGTGCCTGGAGGGCTAGCGGTGAGCAGTTCTTC.